This T cell receptor (beta chain) was observed in a study of T cells in Graves' hyperthyroidism and ophthalmopathy (dated by TCRdb to between 2017 and 2020). Regarding the study in general: Peripheral blood was sampled at the time of initial diagnosis, prior to any treatment. Prospective prediction of ophthalmopathy was tested in an independent validation cohort of 18 to 20 hyperthyroidism patients and 15 to 17 patients who later progressed to ophthalmopathy. The paper reports TCR Vbeta CDR3 sequencing of more than 120 peripheral blood samples: under 45 ophthalmopathy, over 70 hyperthyroidism and around 17 progressor patients. For training and testing, the roughly 100 patients in the discovery cohort were randomly divided in a 7:3 ratio. The study also compared thyroid tissue and blood T-cell repertoires from a handful of Graves' hyperthyroidism patients. After sampling, hyperthyroidism patients received methimazole starting at 30 mg daily, and ophthalmopathy patients received high-dose intravenous methylprednisolone. A discovery cohort of around 98 patients, 43 with Graves' ophthalmopathy and fewer than 65 with stable Graves' hyperthyroidism, was used to find distinguishing TCR V-J signatures.

Hyperthyroidism patients were aged 18 to 65 years and newly diagnosed, with disease duration of less than 2 months. Any patient with an uncontrolled infection, another autoimmune disease, pregnancy or lactation was excluded. Diagnoses were established on the basis of clinical symptoms, serum thyroxine and TRAb, thyroid ultrasound, and orbital computed tomography. For progressor patients, blood was drawn at the first diagnosis of hyperthyroidism, before any ophthalmopathy symptoms had appeared. Ficoll-Paque density gradient centrifugation was used to isolate PBMCs from 10 ml of fresh peripheral blood. Progressor patients were initially diagnosed with Graves' hyperthyroidism and developed ophthalmopathy during follow-up. Trizol reagent was used to extract total RNA, and RNA quality was then checked on an Agilent 2100 Bioanalyzer. The CDR3 runs 17 residues from the cysteine to the phenylalanine. Kept here is only the CDR3 DNA, which spans 51 bases and is read in frame from base 1. V trim: 4 bases; J trim: 1 base; unmatched bases: 8. The germline V gene sets CDR1 to SGHDN and CDR2 to FVKESK.

Amplification of TCR beta CDR3 regions was carried out from RNA transcripts. A first-round RT-PCR of the TCR CDR3 used the HTBI primer set with the Qiagen OneStep RT-PCR kit. The libraries were constructed in a second round of multiplex PCR and then size-selected and purified. Paired-end sequencing of the libraries was performed with 100 bp reads on an Illumina HiSeq2000. Regarding the original processing steps: Raw data were processed with SOAPnuke, discarding reads with adapters, uncalled bases, mean Phred below 15, or no exact constant-primer or identifier match. High-quality paired reads were merged with COPE v1.2.5, and unique nucleotide sequences were defined as clonotypes. MiTCR v1.1 was used to align the clonotypes against IMGT TRBV, TRBD and TRBJ reference segments. Analysis was restricted to V-J combinations with a frequency above 0.0001, which covered 99% to 99.2% of repertoires. A TCS score was defined as the ratio of F50 (clonal expansion) to E x V (chaos), with BLOSUM62-based TCRdist applied between CDR3 peptides within each V-J. Welch's t-statistics and random forest reduced 500 to 550 V-J features to 10 to 15, which were used in a naive Bayes classifier (R e1071). The public reads were quality trimmed at Q25 with fastp and then assembled into clones with MiXCR by TCRdb, keeping productive beta chains. Rows are unified per CDR3 protein, each entry keeping the most common DNA and genes. The V and J calls were determined by TCRdb, not by the authors. The sample includes a few hundred thousand distinct CDR3 sequences, with more than 11% observed a single time. The ten largest clones add up to under 7% of the sample.

General findings and caveats noted by the study authors: Ophthalmopathy was separated from stable hyperthyroidism by a 13 V-J signature model, with around 90% sensitivity and about 84% specificity obtained in cross-validation and 80%/75% obtained in testing. Most expanded thyroid clonotypes (frequency above 0.001) were also detected in blood, suggesting blood repertoires may reflect thyroid immune responses. In validation, the model predicted progression to ophthalmopathy a median of about 6 months before onset, with roughly 70% sensitivity and roughly 79% specificity. No statistical method was used to fix the sample size in advance, and group allocation was not hidden from the investigators.

This clonotype was seen only a few times. No cognate antigen has been identified for it. The record has no base qualities; no much larger clone is one base away. This clonotype was obtained from a woman aged 25 to 45 with Graves' hyperthyroidism that later progressed to Graves' ophthalmopathy. Sequenced material: blood. This chain is built from TRBV14 and TRBJ2-4; 9 bases in between match TRBD2. The bases read TGTGCCAGCAGCCCCGGGACTAGCTCTTTTGCCAAAAACATTCAGTACTTC. Its protein reads: CASSPGTSSFAKNIQYF.